This T cell receptor beta chain was identified during a study of CD8 T cells in ankylosing spondylitis. Overall study results and limits: Certain motif variants had earlier been reported in reactive arthritis synovial fluid and blood. In ankylosing spondylitis blood, a motif of seven to nine highly homologous TCR beta variants appeared characteristic. Clones that were linked to disease were CD8+ and were relatively rare in peripheral blood. Matched synovial fluid from ankylosing spondylitis patients was reported to be enriched for disease-linked clones.

TCRdb re-derived calls from the 5' RACE reads in MiXCR, one entry per CDR3 protein. The sample yields some 340,000 distinct CDR3 sequences, roughly 14% seen once. For this clonotype: Its antigen remains unidentified.

Germline V lookup: CDR1 SNHLY, CDR2 FYNNEI. The CDR3 consists of 15 residues. Trimming removed 1 base at V and 3 bases at J, with 11 bases between. The sequence was collected from a male donor with ankylosing spondylitis or in good health (not recorded which). The V gene is TRBV2, the J gene TRBJ2-3; D may be TRBD1 or TRBD2 (5 bases each). The sequenced sample consisted of blood, either unsorted or a sorted T cell fraction (not recorded which). The CDR3 sequence: CASSEEGTRTDTQYF. The CDR3 nucleotides read TGTGCCAGCAGTGAAGAGGGGACGAGGACAGATACGCAGTATTTT.